Listed below are T cell receptor beta chains from one sample, sequenced in a study of identifying expanded T cells in peripheral blood. Repertoires were generated with immunoSEQ multiplex PCR, while TCRdb's copy carries only in-frame clones and drops some. The repertoire holds under 95,000 clones, with 89% as singletons. The sample comprised blood. These receptors all stem from a person aged 18 to 75 in good health. CDR3s include the opening cysteine and the closing phenylalanine or tryptophan. Each record gives: D gene, V gene, clone size, J gene, CDR3 DNA, CDR3 protein. The D gene is left open where the match is weak. Clone size is not always given. Where it is, it says once, few, many or a class for expanded clones.

TRBD1,TRBV2,.,TRBJ2-3,TGTGCCAGCAGTGCTCAACAGGGGTCGGCAGATACGCAGTATTTT,CASSAQQGSADTQYF
.,TRBV4-2,.,TRBJ2-7,TGTGCCAGCAGCCCTGGAGGGGACGGTTTCTACTACGAGCAGTACTTC,CASSPGGDGFYYEQYF
.,TRBV5-5,.,TRBJ2-7,TGTGCCAGCAGCTTGGGGGGCTACGACGAGCAGTACTTC,CASSLGGYDEQYF
.,TRBV15,.,TRBJ2-1,TGTGCCACCAGCAGAGACCACACCGGTGAGCAGTTCTTC,CATSRDHTGEQFF
.,TRBV5-1,.,TRBJ2-2,TGCGCCAGCAGCTTGGCCCTTGACACCGGGGAGCTGTTTTTT,CASSLALDTGELFF
TRBD2,TRBV29-1,.,TRBJ2-1,TGCAGCGTGGGCGGGAGCTGGTCCTACAATGAGCAGTTCTTC,CSVGGSWSYNEQFF
.,TRBV6-6,.,TRBJ2-1,TGTGCCAGCGTAGGGTTTACCTACAATGAGCAGTTCTTC,CASVGFTYNEQFF
.,TRBV11-2,.,TRBJ1-2,TGTGCCAGCAGCGCAAACCGGTACGGCTACACCTTC,CASSANRYGYTF
TRBD1,TRBV4-3,few,TRBJ2-5,TGCGCCAGCAGCCAACAGGACAGGGGGAGAGAGACCCAGTACTTC,CASSQQDRGRETQYF
.,TRBV4-1,.,TRBJ1-2,TGCGCCAGCAGCCATCCCGGGACCCAAACCTATGGCTACACCTTC,CASSHPGTQTYGYTF
.,TRBV23-1,.,TRBJ2-7,TGCGCCAGCAGTCAATCGGAGGACCTTCGCTACGAGCAGTACTTC,CASSQSEDLRYEQYF
.,TRBV7-6,.,TRBJ1-1,TGTGCCAGCAGTCGAATCCAGCCGAACACTGAAGCTTTCTTT,CASSRIQPNTEAFF
.,TRBV11-1,.,TRBJ1-1,TGTGCCAGCACCTTATCCGGAGAGAACACTGAAGCTTTCTTT,CASTLSGENTEAFF
.,TRBV6-4,.,TRBJ2-1,TGTGCCAGCAGTGACGGCTCCTACAATGAGCAGTTCTTC,CASSDGSYNEQFF
.,TRBV7-2,.,TRBJ1-6,TGTGCCAGCAGCTTCTCAGGGTCTAATTCACCCCTCCACTTT,CASSFSGSNSPLHF
.,TRBV7-4,.,TRBJ1-1,TGTGCCAGCAGCTTTTCGCAAACCCAAACGAACACTGAAGCTTTCTTT,CASSFSQTQTNTEAFF
.,TRBV5-4,once,TRBJ2-3,TGTGCCAGCAGCTTGGGGGGGGCAGATACGCAGTATTTT,CASSLGGADTQYF
.,TRBV7-8,once,TRBJ2-2,TGTGCCAGCAGCTTAGCGCTGAGGGGGGATACCGGGGAGCTGTTTTTT,CASSLALRGDTGELFF
.,TRBV7-2,.,TRBJ2-5,TGTGCCAGCAGCTTCCCTACTAGCCGATCGGAGACCCAGTACTTC,CASSFPTSRSETQYF
TRBD1,TRBV6-6,.,TRBJ2-3,TGTGCCAGCAGCTTTGACAGGGATGCTGGAGATACGCAGTATTTT,CASSFDRDAGDTQYF
TRBD1,TRBV19,.,TRBJ2-3,TGTGCCAGTAGAACGGACAGGAGCACAGATACGCAGTATTTT,CASRTDRSTDTQYF
.,TRBV6-1,.,TRBJ2-7,TGTGCCAGCAGTGAATGGGGGTACTATAACTACGAGCAGTACTTC,CASSEWGYYNYEQYF